The next 23 T cell receptor beta chains were all read from a single sample in a study of blood T cell repertoires in COVID-19. Some clones are missing from TCRdb's copy, which holds only in-frame ones; the method was immunoSEQ multiplex PCR. Counted here are around 260,000 clones, approximately 90% occurring once; the ten biggest clones make up around 0.84%. The sample was peripheral blood. The receptors come from a man under 40 with acute or convalescent COVID-19.

This chain uses TRBV15 with TRBJ2-7; TRBD1 is a possible D gene (6 bases). Germline CDR1 is LNHNV and CDR2 is YYDKDF (reference sequence). The CDR3 has 14 residues. V was trimmed by 2 bases and J by 5 bases, leaving 13 bases between them. The CDR3 here is CATSRITGLDEQYF. CDR3 in DNA: TGTGCCACCAGCAGAATAACAGGGTTGGACGAGCAGTACTTC.

The chain carries TRBV7-9 and TRBJ2-5; D may be TRBD2 (5 bases). V shed 2 bases and J shed 5 bases, with 12 bases lying between them. Germline lookup yields CDR1 SEHNR and CDR2 FQNEAQ (reference sequence). The CDR3 extends over 14 amino acids. CDR3 bases: TGTGCCAGCAGCTTAATTGAGGGTGCGGAGACCCAGTACTTC. Amino acid sequence: CASSLIEGAETQYF.

This chain uses TRBV2 with TRBJ1-2, with 7 bases fitting TRBD1. V was pared by 5 bases and J by 8 bases, with 14 bases of the junction left unmatched. The CDR3 runs to 15 residues. Germline CDR1 reads SNHLY; CDR2 reads FYNNEI. CDR3 in DNA: TGTGCCAGCAGTCTCCTAGAGACAGGGATTAAAGGCTACACCTTC. Its translation is CASSLLETGIKGYTF.

V usage is TRBV4-1 and J usage is TRBJ1-6; D gene ambiguous. Germline V CDR1 and CDR2: MGHRA, YSYEKL. The CDR3 has 16 amino acids. V was clipped by 3 bases and J by 0 bases, with 9 bases between them. CDR3 region: CASSHALSSYNSPLHF. The CDR3 bases are TGCGCCAGCAGCCATGCTCTAAGCTCCTATAATTCACCCCTCCACTTT.

The chain uses TRBV5-6 and TRBJ1-6; 8 bases are a match to TRBD1. CDR3 length: 15 amino acids. V was clipped by 0 bases and J by 11 bases; unmatched bases: 7. CDR1 SGHDT and CDR2 YYEEEE come from the germline V gene. The CDR3 spells CASSLGQGKWAPLHF. DNA for the CDR3: TGTGCCAGCAGCTTGGGACAGGGGAAATGGGCACCCCTCCACTTT. Complete variable domain (other parts from reference TRBV5-6 and TRBJ1-6): DAGVTQSPTHLIKTRGQQVTLRCSPKSGHDTVSWYQQALGQGPQFIFQYYEEEERQRGNFPDRFSGHQFPNYSSELNVNALLLGDSALYLCASSLGQGKWAPLHFGNGTRLTVT.

The chain links TRBV10-3 to TRBJ1-1; a possible D gene is TRBD1 (6 bases). The CDR3 sequence is 19 residues long. V lost 3 bases to trimming and J lost 6 bases, with 29 bases between them. Germline loops: CDR1 ENHRY, CDR2 SYGVKD. In nucleotides, the CDR3 is TGTGCCATCAGTGAAGGTCTGAGGGGGACATCGGTTCGGGGCGCTGAAGCTTTCTTT. It codes for CAISEGLRGTSVRGAEAFF.

The rearrangement links TRBV16 to TRBJ1-5; tentatively, D is TRBD1 (5 bases). The CDR3 contains 15 residues. Germline CDR1 reads KGHSY; CDR2 reads FQNENV. V dropped 1 base and J dropped 6 bases, with 13 bases sitting between them. For the CDR3, the DNA is TGTGCCAGCAGCCAATGGCAGGGTCGTGGTCAGCCCCAGCATTTT. Protein sequence: CASSQWQGRGQPQHF.

V is TRBV7-8 and J is TRBJ2-1; TRBD2 matches 7 bases. J was trimmed by 3 bases and V by 1 base; bases with no gene match: 3. CDR1 is SGHVS and CDR2 is FQNEAQ in the germline V gene. The CDR3 runs 15 residues. CDR3 coding DNA: TGTGCCAGCAGCTTAGGCCGGACTAGCTACAATGAGCAGTTCTTC. Protein sequence: CASSLGRTSYNEQFF.

The rearrangement joins TRBV5-1 to TRBJ1-6, with 10 bases matching TRBD1. Germline V CDR1 and CDR2: SGHRS, YFSETQ. The CDR3 runs 16 residues. V lost 4 bases and J lost 10; bases outside the gene matches: 11. The CDR3 nucleotides are TGCGCCAGCAGCCGAGACGACAGGGGGCTTTACTCACCCCTCCACTTT. Protein sequence: CASSRDDRGLYSPLHF.

The chain uses TRBV6-6 and TRBJ1-6, with 9 bases aligning to TRBD1. Per germline, CDR1 MNHNY and CDR2 SVGAGI (reference sequence). The CDR3 has 19 residues. V was pared by 5 bases and J by 8 bases, with 19 bases of the junction left unmatched. Here the CDR3 reads CASSPTGQGFRTGHSPLHF. The CDR3 DNA reads as TGTGCCAGCAGTCCGACGGGACAGGGCTTCAGAACAGGTCATTCACCCCTCCACTTT.

The chain has TRBV3-1 (or the pseudogene TRBV3-2) and TRBJ2-6, with 7 bases that match TRBD2. The germline V gene encodes CDR1 LGHDT and CDR2 YNNKEL (reference sequence). After removal of 3 bases from V and 3 bases from J, the junction contained 11 bases not matched to a gene. The CDR3 covers 18 residues. Here the CDR3 DNA reads TGTGCCAGCAGCCACCGCTTGGCGGGAGCCAGTGGGGCCAACGTCCTGACTTTC. It specifies CASSHRLAGASGANVLTF.

The rearrangement links TRBV27 to TRBJ2-5; D remains ambiguous. Germline V gene lookup returns CDR1 MNHEY and CDR2 SMNVEV (reference sequence). V shed 3 bases and J shed 5 bases, with 16 bases lying between them. This CDR3 comprises 15 residues. The CDR3 region has the DNA TGTGCCAGCAGTTTTATGTTTGAGGTAGTGGAGACCCAGTACTTC. Its protein is CASSFMFEVVETQYF.

The gene calls are TRBV7-8 and TRBJ1-2, with 8 bases that match TRBD1. V was pared by 5 bases and J by 0 bases, with 5 bases of the junction left unmatched. Per germline, CDR1 SGHVS and CDR2 FQNEAQ. The CDR3 totals 15 residues. CDR3 loop: CASSLWTGPNYGYTF. CDR3 DNA: TGTGCCAGCAGCCTGTGGACAGGGCCTAACTATGGCTACACCTTC.

This chain links TRBV28 with TRBJ2-5, with a tentative D call TRBD2 (6 bases). Trimming shortened V by 4 bases and J by 9 bases, and 12 bases separated the two germline ends. CDR3 length equals 12 residues. CDR1 and CDR2 (germline): MDHEN, SYDVKM. In DNA form, the CDR3 reads TGTGCCAGCAGTTCTGGGGAGGCGGCCCAGTACTTC. Amino acids: CASSSGEAAQYF.

Only one count was recorded for this clone. The chain employs TRBV27 and TRBJ2-7; possible D gene TRBD1, 6 bases. The CDR3 runs to 14 residues. The germline V gene encodes CDR1 MNHEY and CDR2 SMNVEV (reference sequence). Between the trimmed V and J ends, which lost 1 base and 2 bases, there was a span of 9 bases. Here the CDR3 reads CASSLLGATYEQYF. CDR3 sequence (DNA): TGTGCCAGCAGTTTATTGGGGGCGACCTACGAGCAGTACTTC.

This chain uses TRBV6-1 with TRBJ1-3; no definite D call. The CDR3 is 14 amino acids. Trimming cost V 0 bases and J 2 bases, with 5 bases left between them. CDR1 MNHNS and CDR2 SASEGT come from the germline V gene. This CDR3 reads CASSEARPGNTIYF. In nucleotides, the CDR3 is TGTGCCAGCAGTGAAGCGCGGCCTGGAAACACCATATATTTT.

On this clone: Other DNA sequences in the same sample also yield this CDR3. V usage is TRBV10-2 and J usage is TRBJ1-5; a possible D gene is TRBD1 (6 bases). The CDR3 totals 13 residues. Looked up from germline, CDR1 is WSHSY and CDR2 is SAAADI. The V end was cut by 4 bases, the J end by 6 bases, with 10 bases between. In nucleotides, the CDR3 is TGCGCCAGCAGTGTACAGGGTGGTCAGCCCCAGCATTTT. This translates into CASSVQGGQPQHF.

The V gene is TRBV2, the J gene TRBJ1-5, with 8 bases matching TRBD1. Germline CDR1 and CDR2: SNHLY and FYNNEI. This CDR3 region has 11 residues. Unmatched junction bases numbered 1, after V lost 6 bases and J lost 9 bases. Here the CDR3 DNA reads TGTGCCAGCAGCCAGGGGGCGCCCCAGCATTTT. It yields the protein CASSQGAPQHF.

The chain joins TRBV7-2 to TRBJ2-7, with 11 bases lining up with TRBD1. The length of the CDR3 is 16 residues. The germline gives CDR1 SGHTA, CDR2 FQGNSA. With 1 base clipped from V and 4 bases from J, the junction kept 6 bases outside the gene matches. As DNA, the CDR3 is TGTGCCAGCAGCTTAGTGGGACAGGGGGGTTTGTACGAGCAGTACTTC. This gives the protein CASSLVGQGGLYEQYF.

The chain joins TRBV3-1 (or the pseudogene TRBV3-2) to TRBJ2-2, with TRBD2 matching over 11 bases. CDR1 and CDR2 (germline): LGHDT, YNNKEL (reference sequence). V lost 1 base to trimming and J lost 5 bases; unmatched junction nucleotides: 9. This CDR3 region has 18 residues. This CDR3 is CASSQGDSGRARTGELFF. In DNA form, the CDR3 reads TGTGCCAGCAGCCAAGGGGATAGCGGGAGGGCCAGGACCGGGGAGCTGTTTTTT.

The V and J genes are TRBV5-1 and TRBJ2-1, with 15 bases lining up with TRBD2. The germline V gene has CDR1 SGHRS and CDR2 YFSETQ. With 4 bases clipped from V and 0 bases from J, the junction kept 11 bases outside the gene matches. This CDR3 region has 20 residues. CDR3 DNA sequence: TGCGCCAGCAGCCTCGGGACTAGCGGGAGGCCCTGGAGCTCCTACAATGAGCAGTTCTTC. Encoded protein: CASSLGTSGRPWSSYNEQFF.

With respect to this clone: The junction does not match germline at one end; this may be a read error. V is TRBV7-7 and J is TRBJ2-2; D gene uncertain. This CDR3 comprises 16 residues. Germline lookup yields CDR1 SSHAT and CDR2 FNYEAQ (reference sequence). DNA of the CDR3: TGTGCTAGCAGCCCCAACATGGTTAGGAGTTTCGGGGAGCTGTTTTTT. As protein: CASSPNMVRSFGELFF.

The chain recombines TRBV5-4 with TRBJ2-3, with 7 bases aligning to TRBD2. The V and J ends lost 3 bases and 0 bases, in that order; junction bases with no gene match: 7. Germline V gene sequence: CDR1 SGHNT, CDR2 YYREEE (reference sequence). CDR3 size: 16 residues. The CDR3 sequence: CASSYATSFSTDTQYF. CDR3 DNA sequence: TGTGCCAGCAGCTACGCGACTAGCTTTAGCACAGATACGCAGTATTTT.